This T cell receptor (beta chain) was captured by sequencing in a study of shared clonotypes between healthy human individuals. Some clones are missing from TCRdb's copy, which holds only in-frame ones; the method was immunoSEQ multiplex PCR. Of about 2.2 million clones in the sample, 90% to 95% are singletons; the top ten hold more than 1.5%. The naive CD8 population came from CD45RO-negative cells selected for CCR7, without terminally differentiated effector memory CD45RA+ cells. None of the donors, who were healthy HIV-negative adults, had recently had acute infections or vaccinations. J lost 6 bases, V lost 1 base, and 8 bases had no gene match. Germline lookup yields CDR1 MDHEN and CDR2 SYDVKM. This CDR3 is 15 amino acids long.

The source of this sequence is a man aged 18 to 30 in good health. Some clones in this sample may be carry-over from other donors' samples. Sequenced material: naive CD8+ T cells from PBMCs. The J gene is TRBJ2-7, the V gene TRBV28; TRBD1 agrees at 8 bases. The CDR3 spells CASSLLRTGSGEQYF. Here the CDR3 DNA reads TGTGCCAGCAGTTTATTACGGACAGGGTCGGGCGAGCAGTACTTC. Looking up the rest from reference TRBV28 and TRBJ2-7 gives the full variable domain: DVKVTQSSRYLVKRTGEKVFLECVQDMDHENMFWYRQDPGLGLRLIYFSYDVKMKEKGDIPEGYSVSREKKERFSLILESASTNQTSMYLCASSLLRTGSGEQYFGPGTRLTVT.